The 28 T cell receptor beta chains below all came from one sample that was sequenced in a study of tumor-infiltrating lymphocytes in primary liver carcinoma. cDNA specific to TCR beta was made from approximately 0.55 ug of total RNA, with a constant-region primer employed for priming. A slightly modified ARM-PCR protocol with three nested multiplex PCR rounds produced these TCR beta libraries. It was with TRBV1-TRBV30 forward primers and a C-beta reverse primer that the first two PCR rounds were run, at approximately 10 cycles each. TCRdb re-derived calls from the multiplex PCR reads in MiXCR, one entry per CDR3 protein. Among about 97,000 distinct CDR3 sequences listed, around 73% were seen once. Joint extraction of RNA and DNA used roughly 20-33 mg of bulk tissue that was unsorted. Material: liver tumor tissue from sampling region 2. The subset was: tumor region T2, inferior pole. Every receptor here comes from a woman in her sixties or seventies with primary liver carcinoma and hepatitis B virus infection.

This chain uses TRBV29-1 with TRBJ2-5; D remains ambiguous. The germline V gene has CDR1 SQVTM and CDR2 ANQGSEA. CDR3 length: 13 residues. The germline V and J ends were trimmed by 3 bases and 0 bases, with 8 bases remaining between them. CDR3 residues: CSVDGGDQETQYF. The CDR3 DNA is TGCAGCGTTGACGGTGGGGACCAAGAGACCCAGTACTTC.

Concerning this clonotype: A much larger clone lies a single base off, so this may be a read error. This chain connects TRBV5-4 to TRBJ2-3, with 9 bases identical to TRBD2. CDR3 length: 15 amino acids. Per the germline V gene, CDR1 is SGHNT and CDR2 is YYREEE (reference sequence). CDR3 in DNA: TGTGTCAGCAGCCGCGGGAGGGCCGGAACAGATACGCAGTATTTT. This gives the protein CVSSRGRAGTDTQYF.

This clonotype was observed many times. The chain recombines TRBV12-3 or TRBV12-4 with TRBJ1-1; maybe TRBD1 (5 bases). The CDR3 runs to 11 residues. Trimming removed 6 bases at V and 11 bases at J, with 13 bases between. Here the CDR3 DNA reads TGTGCCAGCAGCGAGGGGAAGGGTGCTTTCTTT. Translation: CASSEGKGAFF.

As concerns this clonotype: A read error may account for a junction end that differs from germline. The chain couples TRBV13 to TRBJ1-1; D gene uncertain. From germline, CDR1 is PRHDT and CDR2 FYEKMQ (reference sequence). The CDR3 sequence is 14 residues long. CDR3 region: CASNLGQVNTEAFF. The CDR3 DNA reads as TGTGCCAGCAACTTAGGCCAGGTGAACACTGAAGCTTTCTTT.

This chain connects TRBV24-1 to TRBJ2-3; 7 bases align to TRBD2. The CDR3 runs 16 residues. Germline V gene data show CDR1 as KGHDR and CDR2 as SFDVKD. The V segment lost 6 bases and the J segment 3 bases; nucleotides outside the gene matches: 11. The CDR3 nucleotides are TGTGCCACCAGTATGTCGGGGGGAACTCGGACAGATACGCAGTATTTT. Amino acid sequence: CATSMSGGTRTDTQYF.

Comments on this clonotype: One end of the junction varies from germline; a read error may be responsible. V usage is TRBV28 and J usage is TRBJ2-1, with 12 bases identical to TRBD2. The CDR3 has 18 residues. From germline, CDR1 is MDHEN and CDR2 SYDVKM. As DNA, the CDR3 is TGTACCAGCAGTTCTCATTGTCTAGCGGGAGGGGCCTACAATGAGCAGTTCTTC. Protein sequence: CTSSSHCLAGGAYNEQFF.

Ten or more counts support this clonotype. The V call is TRBV28, the J call TRBJ2-7; 8 bases map to TRBD2. The CDR3 is 14 residues long. J lost 3 bases, V lost 4 bases, and 5 bases had no gene match. Germline CDR1 is MDHEN and CDR2 is SYDVKM. The DNA of the CDR3 is TGTGCCAGCAGTTCGGGGGGGGCTGACTACGAGCAGTACTTC. This translates into CASSSGGADYEQYF.

V gene TRBV11-2 combines with J gene TRBJ2-6, with a tentative D call TRBD1 (5 bases). CDR3 length: 15 amino acids. V lost 6 bases, J lost 19 bases, and 28 bases lay in between. Per the germline V gene, CDR1 is SGHAT and CDR2 is FQNNGV. The CDR3 here is CASRDQGAGANVITF. The CDR3 nucleotides read TGTGCCAGCAGGGACCAGGGCGCTGGAGCCAACGTCATAACTTTC.

Notes on this clonotype: The junction departs from the called germline gene at one end, perhaps through a read error. The CDR3 sequence is CASSRARRENTDTQYF. The CDR3 region has the DNA TGTGCCAGCTCACGGGCCCGGCGGGAGAACACAGATACACAGTATTTT. V and J are TRBV18 and TRBJ2-3, with 7 nucleotides matching TRBD2. Germline loops: CDR1 KGHSH, CDR2 LQKENI. The CDR3 is made up of 16 amino acids.

This clonotype was found many times. This chain connects TRBV9 to TRBJ2-3; D call uncertain. V was cut by 0 bases and J by 0 bases, with 8 bases left in between. Germline V gene lookup returns CDR1 SGDLS and CDR2 YYNGEE. CDR3 size: 15 residues. CDR3 residues: CASSVAAESTDTQYF. The CDR3 DNA sequence: TGTGCCAGCAGCGTAGCGGCGGAGAGCACAGATACGCAGTATTTT.

A remark on this clonotype: No conserved phenylalanine or tryptophan is present at the end of the CDR3, so a read error is the likely explanation. The chain recombines TRBV11-1 with TRBJ2-2; no clear D. Trimming shortened V by 2 bases and J by 11 bases, and 9 bases separated the two germline ends. The CDR3 loop spans 12 amino acids. The germline V gene has CDR1 SGHAT and CDR2 FQDESV (reference sequence). CDR3 residues: CASSLQVDELFL. CDR3 coding DNA: TGTGCCAGCAGCTTACAGGTCGATGAGCTGTTTCTT.

A note on this clonotype: The missing conserved phenylalanine or tryptophan at the end of this CDR3 makes a read error likely. The chain recombines TRBV11-2 with TRBJ2-3; 7 bases align to TRBD2. This CDR3 is 15 amino acids long. Trimming cost V 6 bases and J 2 bases; bases outside gene matches: 8. Germline V gene data show CDR1 as SGHAT and CDR2 as FQNNGV. CDR3 region: CASRLDAGDTDTQYY. The CDR3 DNA follows: TGTGCCAGCAGACTAGATGCGGGAGACACAGATACGCAGTATTAT.

Details on this clonotype: The junction does not match germline at one end; this may be a read error. The J gene is TRBJ1-1, the V gene TRBV7-9; unclear D gene. Germline CDR1 and CDR2: SEHNR and FQNEAQ (reference sequence). This CDR3 contains 13 residues. The DNA for the CDR3 is TGTACCAGCAGCTTAATGGAAGTCGGTGAAGCTCTCTTT. It codes for CTSSLMEVGEALF.

This clonotype was counted ten times or more. The V gene is TRBV6-1, the J gene TRBJ1-2; 8 bases align to TRBD1. V lost 1 base, J lost 7 bases, and 8 bases stayed unmatched. Germline assignment: CDR1 MNHNS and CDR2 SASEGT. This CDR3 has 15 amino acids. The CDR3 loop is CASSEGGRGTGGYTF. CDR3 DNA: TGTGCCAGCAGTGAAGGGGGCAGGGGGACAGGTGGCTACACCTTC.

Turning to this clonotype: Mismatch with germline at one junction end may stem from a read error. This chain joins TRBV4-2 and TRBJ2-7; 9 bases align to TRBD2. There are 16 residues in the CDR3. The germline CDR1 and CDR2 sequences are LGHNA and YNFKEQ. Here the CDR3 DNA reads TGTGCCAGTAGCCAACGGACTAGCGTCCTATCCTACGAGCAGTACTTC. Translated: CASSQRTSVLSYEQYF.

Regarding this clonotype: One junction end does not reproduce the germline sequence, and a read error may be involved. The J gene is TRBJ2-3, the V gene TRBV11-2; a weak D match, TRBD2 (6 bases). Germline loops: CDR1 SGHAT, CDR2 FQNNGV. The CDR3 runs to 15 residues. The CDR3 here is CPSSLLEGGTDTQYF. CDR3 nucleotides: TGTCCCAGCAGCCTCCTAGAGGGAGGTACAGATACGCAGTATTTT.

To note about this clonotype: One end of the junction does not line up with germline, which may come from a read error. V and J are TRBV6-6 and TRBJ2-3; D uncertain. CDR1 and CDR2 from the germline V gene are MNHNY and SVGAGI (reference sequence). The CDR3 sequence is 12 residues long. CDR3 coding DNA: TGTGTCAGCAGTTCCCGCTCGGATAGGCAGTATTTT. Protein product: CVSSSRSDRQYF.

This clonotype was seen a few times. A much larger clone sits a single nucleotide away, making a read error possible. The chain links TRBV6-1 to TRBJ1-6; D unresolved. Germline values: CDR1 MNHNS, CDR2 SASEGT. Trimming took 8 bases from V and 0 from J, leaving 11 bases between them. This CDR3 region has 15 residues. The CDR3 coding sequence is TGTGCCAGCTGCGACGGATGCTCCTATAATTCACCCCTCCACTTT. As protein: CASCDGCSYNSPLHF.

Details on this clonotype: This may be a read error, as it is one base from a much larger clone. V and J are TRBV7-9 and TRBJ1-6; no clear D. CDR3 length: 13 amino acids. The V gene's germline CDR1 is SEHNR and CDR2 FQNEAQ (reference sequence). Trimming cost V 6 bases and J 5 bases, with 8 bases left between them. CDR3 nucleotide sequence: TGTGCCAGCAGTCGGGCTGATAATTCACCCCTCCACTTT. This sequence encodes CASSRADNSPLHF.

Note on this clonotype: The junction differs from germline at one of its ends, possibly a read error. V usage is TRBV5-5 and J usage is TRBJ1-1; D remains ambiguous. The CDR3 is made up of 13 amino acids. Germline V gene data show CDR1 as SGHKS and CDR2 as YYEKEE (reference sequence). CDR3 DNA: TGTGCCAGCAGCCGGGAGTTCAACACTAAAGCTTCCTTT. It yields the protein CASSREFNTKASF.

Worth noting for this clonotype: A much larger clone lies one base from this, so it may be a read error. The V gene is TRBV10-3, the J gene TRBJ1-5; D is possibly TRBD1 (6 bases). Trimming pared 3 bases from V and 7 bases from J, leaving 13 bases between. Germline CDR1 reads ENHRY; CDR2 reads SYGVKD. CDR3 size: 14 residues. The CDR3 reads CAISETGRGQPQHF. CDR3 DNA sequence: TGTGCCATCAGTGAAACAGGGAGGGGCCAGCCCCAGCATTTT.

On this clonotype: The junction departs from the called germline gene at one end, perhaps through a read error. The chain carries TRBV29-1 and TRBJ2-1; TRBD2 aligns across 12 bases. The end of the DNA is better explained by TRBJ2-7, so the J call may be wrong. In germline, CDR1 is SQVTM, CDR2 ANQGSEA. The CDR3 loop spans 15 amino acids. The CDR3 bases are TGCAGTGTTGAAGTCCGGACTAGCGGGATTAATGAGCAGTACTTC. It codes for CSVEVRTSGINEQYF.

The count of this clonotype is one. This likely comes from a read error, as the CDR3 has no conserved phenylalanine or tryptophan at its end. No DNA is shown, since the ends of the CDR3 on it are uncertain; the CDR3 is the one TCRdb lists. The V gene is TRBV11-2, the J gene TRBJ2-1. The germline V gene has CDR1 SGHAT and CDR2 FQNNGV. The CDR3 is 14 residues long, ends included. The CDR3 here is CASSIDGNRNEEFY.

This chain connects TRBV29-1 to TRBJ2-3; weak D call: TRBD1 (6 bases). V was clipped by 8 bases and J by 2 bases, with 17 bases between them. The CDR3 is made up of 14 amino acids. Germline CDR1 SQVTM, CDR2 ANQGSEA. This chain's CDR3 is CSLSGQGITDTQYF. The CDR3 region has the DNA TGCAGCTTGTCGGGGCAGGGGATCACAGATACGCAGTATTTT.

The chain carries TRBV11-2 and TRBJ2-7, with TRBD2 matching 7 bases. With V trimmed by 0 bases and J by 7 bases, 0 bases remained unmatched. This CDR3 contains 12 residues. Germline CDR1 reads SGHAT; CDR2 reads FQNNGV. The chain's CDR3 is CASSLEAGEQYF. The CDR3 DNA follows: TGTGCCAGCAGCTTAGAAGCGGGGGAGCAGTACTTC.

In the case of this clonotype: The conserved final phenylalanine or tryptophan is absent from the CDR3, which likely points to a read error. The chain recombines TRBV5-6 with TRBJ2-3, with D possibly matching TRBD1 (6 bases). The CDR3 is 13 residues long. Per the germline V gene, CDR1 is SGHDT and CDR2 is YYEEEE. Trimming took 4 bases from V and 6 from J, leaving 12 bases between them. The CDR3 region is CASSIAGVDTQYS. The CDR3 nucleotides are TGTGCCAGCAGCATTGCAGGGGTCGATACGCAGTATTCT.

Comments on this clonotype: An end of the junction differs from the germline gene, which may be a read error. CDR3 in amino acids: CATEGLAWFSGANVLTF. The CDR3 nucleotides read TGCGCCACTGAGGGACTAGCGTGGTTCTCTGGGGCCAACGTTCTGACTTTC. V is TRBV10-2 and J is TRBJ2-6, with 10 positions matching TRBD2. The CDR3 loop spans 17 amino acids. The germline CDR1 and CDR2 sequences are WSHSY and SAAADI.

Regarding this clonotype: The junction departs from germline at one end; a sequencing error may be responsible. The CDR3 sequence is CVSSLGRGSRETQYF. The CDR3 DNA sequence: TGTGTCAGCAGCTTGGGGCGGGGGTCGCGAGAGACCCAGTACTTC. The chain couples TRBV11-2 to TRBJ2-5; 7 nucleotides agree with TRBD2. The CDR3 sequence is 15 residues long. The germline V gene has CDR1 SGHAT and CDR2 FQNNGV.